This T cell receptor (beta chain) stems from a study of spatial heterogeneity in lung cancer. Regarding this clonotype: Its antigen is still unknown.

Overall study findings and caveats: Ubiquitous expanded tumor TCRs were seen in blood more at resection than at follow-up.

Every TCR cDNA molecule bore its own unique molecular identifier. One entry per CDR3 protein, called by TCRdb with MiXCR from the 5' RACE reads. The sample gives 39,000 or so distinct CDR3 sequences, 7.5% of which show up once; approximately 30% is in the top ten. Time point in this sample: sample taken at primary tumor resection. There were 75 or so donors, all of them untreated patients with early-stage non-small cell lung cancer. This CDR3 is 13 amino acids long. V was shortened by 2 bases and J by 6 bases, with 10 bases between the two germline ends. CDR1 is MDHEN and CDR2 is SYDVKM in the germline V gene.

This rearrangement joins TRBV28 to TRBJ1-2; D may be TRBD1 (5 bases). Sequencing used PBMCs, obtained at surgery. The clonotype comes from a male donor with early-stage non-small cell lung cancer. The CDR3: CASSLRGSHGYTF. For the CDR3, the DNA is TGTGCCAGCAGTTTAAGGGGCTCACATGGCTACACCTTC.